This TCR beta chain was recorded in a study of T cell repertoires in cytomegalovirus infection. Turning to the study itself: Well-studied HLA-B-restricted CMV epitopes were used in the study alongside recently identified HLA-C-restricted ones. CMV infection together with matching HLA type was indicated by public TCR beta signatures.

A word on this clonotype: Its antigen is not known.

Regarding the study as a whole: Identification of carriers of CMV plus the relevant HLA was achieved through cumulative public TCR beta family frequency.

Via MiXCR, TCRdb re-called the reads, giving one row per CDR3 protein. There are a few hundred thousand distinct CDR3 sequences in the sample; roughly 25% occur only once, and about 14% lies in the top ten. This CDR3 is built from 15 residues. The V end lost 4 bases, the J end lost 0 bases, and 12 bases lay between the germline ends. Germline V gene sequence: CDR1 LGHNA, CDR2 YNFKEQ. The V and J genes are TRBV4-2 and TRBJ1-1; no clear D gene. This TCR came from a human donor in good health (CMV status not recorded). Some clones in this sample may be carry-over from other donors' samples. This specimen was cultured PBMCs, taken from culture after CMV antigen stimulation. The CDR3 nucleotides are TGTGCCAGCAGCCCCCCTGCGGCCATGAACACTGAAGCTTTCTTT. This sequence encodes CASSPPAAMNTEAFF.